These T cell receptor beta chains were read from a single sample in a study of TIL therapy for anti-PD-1-resistant metastatic lung cancer. This table comes from immunoSEQ multiplex PCR, and its TCRdb copy is limited to in-frame clones, with some not included. The profile shows 16,000 or so clones, approximately 74% of them singletons. Sample: blood, taken at baseline. These receptors all stem from a person between 25 and 80 years old with non-small cell lung cancer. Each CDR3 is given without its conserved first and last residue. Only some rows state a clone size, as once, few, many or a class for expanded clones.

- | TRBV5-1 | ASSLRQDRTGELF
few | TRBV7-6 | ASSLATDNSPLH
- | TRBV6-6 | ASITGYNEQF
- | TRBV10-1 | ASSRGRENTGELF
- | TRBV5-1 | ASSLGRENTEAF
- | TRBV15 | ATSTGGDAGVNEQF
few | TRBV7-3 | ASSPAGRNNEQF
- | TRBV10-1 | ASSDLRASGYEQY
- | TRBV6-5 | ASSYRDRGYEQY
- | TRBV14 | ASSQVTGTGQETQY
- | TRBV4-2 | ASSQESGGHPADTQY
- | TRBV5-1 | ASSPRTGGYEQY
- | TRBV11-3 | ASSRDRVSGNTIY
- | TRBV25-1 | ASRTRQGSGTGELF
- | TRBV19 | ASSEDDWEETQY
once | TRBV7-2 | ASSQRGTQGSQPQH
- | TRBV12-5 | ASGRNLAGVTDTQY
- | TRBV6-5 | ASSYSRLQETQY
- | TRBV2 | ASSEIGSQGTGELF
- | TRBV7-2 | ASSEQGLVLDTQY
- | TRBV6-5 | ASSKDRAGDYGYT
- | TRBV6-1 | ASSVTGGSYEQY
- | TRBV6-4 | ASSTTGTAYEQY
- | TRBV6-6 | ASSPPQSEQY
- | TRBV5-1 | ASSLARASGVYEQY
- | TRBV2 | ASSRTGRHNEQF
- | TRBV7-9 | ASSLGLAGTDTQY
- | TRBV9 | ASSVGPEEGGGYGYT
- | TRBV5-1 | ASSTGTSGLTDTQY
- | TRBV11-2 | ASSLPGQYEQY
- | TRBV7-3 | ASSLVRQGRNEQF
- | TRBV6-4 | ASSGTGDTGELF
- | TRBV18 | ASSPMTGSSYEQY
- | TRBV7-2 | ASSLGSTDTQY
- | TRBV12-5 | ASGLYRNQPQH
- | TRBV6-1 | ASTMGLITDTQY